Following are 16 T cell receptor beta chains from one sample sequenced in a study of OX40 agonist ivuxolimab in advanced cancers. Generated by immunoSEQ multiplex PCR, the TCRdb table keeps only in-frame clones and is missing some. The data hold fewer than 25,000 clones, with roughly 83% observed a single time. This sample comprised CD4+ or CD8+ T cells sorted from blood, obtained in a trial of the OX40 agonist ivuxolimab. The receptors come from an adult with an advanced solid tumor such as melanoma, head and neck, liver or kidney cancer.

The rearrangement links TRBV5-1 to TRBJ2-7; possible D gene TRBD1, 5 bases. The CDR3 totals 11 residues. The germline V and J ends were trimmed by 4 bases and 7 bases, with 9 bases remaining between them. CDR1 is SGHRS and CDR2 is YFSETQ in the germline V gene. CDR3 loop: CASSLQGEQYF. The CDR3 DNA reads TGCGCCAGCAGCCTGCAGGGAGAGCAGTACTTC.

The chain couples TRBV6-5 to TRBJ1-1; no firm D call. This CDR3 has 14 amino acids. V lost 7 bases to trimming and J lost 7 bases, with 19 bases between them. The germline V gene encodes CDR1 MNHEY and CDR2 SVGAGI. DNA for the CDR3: TGTGCCAGCACCATAGGGTGGGATCTGGGTGAAGCTTTCTTT. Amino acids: CASTIGWDLGEAFF.

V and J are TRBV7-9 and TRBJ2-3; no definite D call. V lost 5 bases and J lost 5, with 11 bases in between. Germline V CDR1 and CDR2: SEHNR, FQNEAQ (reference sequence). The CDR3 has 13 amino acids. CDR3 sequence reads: CASSLGTGDTQYF. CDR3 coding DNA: TGTGCCAGCAGCCTCGGAACGGGAGATACGCAGTATTTT.

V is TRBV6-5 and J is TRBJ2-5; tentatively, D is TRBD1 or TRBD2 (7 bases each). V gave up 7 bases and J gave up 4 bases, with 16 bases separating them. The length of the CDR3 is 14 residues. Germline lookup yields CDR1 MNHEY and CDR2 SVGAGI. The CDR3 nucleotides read TGTGCCAGCACCATAACAGGGGAGGGAGAGACCCAGTACTTC. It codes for CASTITGEGETQYF.

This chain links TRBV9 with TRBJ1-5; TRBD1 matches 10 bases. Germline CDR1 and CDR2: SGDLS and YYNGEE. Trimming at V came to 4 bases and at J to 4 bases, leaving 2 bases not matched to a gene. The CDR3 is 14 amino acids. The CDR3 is CASSQGQGNQPQHF. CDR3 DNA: TGTGCCAGCAGCCAGGGACAGGGGAATCAGCCCCAGCATTTT.

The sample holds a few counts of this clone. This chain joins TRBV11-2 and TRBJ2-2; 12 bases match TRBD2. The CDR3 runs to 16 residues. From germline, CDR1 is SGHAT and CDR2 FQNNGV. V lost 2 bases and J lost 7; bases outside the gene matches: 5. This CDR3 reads CASSLTSGGRIGELFF. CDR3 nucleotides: TGTGCCAGCAGCTTAACTAGCGGGGGGCGAATCGGGGAGCTGTTTTTT.

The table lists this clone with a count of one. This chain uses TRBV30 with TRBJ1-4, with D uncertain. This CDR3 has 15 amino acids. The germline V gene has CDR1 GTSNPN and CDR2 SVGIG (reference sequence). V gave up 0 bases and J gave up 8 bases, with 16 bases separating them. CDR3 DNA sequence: TGTGCCTGGAGTGTAGGGAGTTGGAGAGAAGAAAAACTGTTTTTT. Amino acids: CAWSVGSWREEKLFF.

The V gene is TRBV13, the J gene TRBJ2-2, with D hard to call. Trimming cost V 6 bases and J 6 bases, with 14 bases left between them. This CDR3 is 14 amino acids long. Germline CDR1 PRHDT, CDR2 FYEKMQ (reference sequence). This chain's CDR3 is CASSYSSESGELFF. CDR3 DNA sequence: TGTGCCAGCAGTTACAGCTCCGAATCCGGGGAGCTGTTTTTT.

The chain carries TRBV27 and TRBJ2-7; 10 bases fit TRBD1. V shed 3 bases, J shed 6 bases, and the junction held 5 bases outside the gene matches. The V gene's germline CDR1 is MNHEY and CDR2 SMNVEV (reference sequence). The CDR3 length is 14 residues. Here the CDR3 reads CASSLDRGLVEQYF. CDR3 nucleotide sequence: TGTGCCAGCAGTTTGGACAGGGGGTTGGTCGAGCAGTACTTC.

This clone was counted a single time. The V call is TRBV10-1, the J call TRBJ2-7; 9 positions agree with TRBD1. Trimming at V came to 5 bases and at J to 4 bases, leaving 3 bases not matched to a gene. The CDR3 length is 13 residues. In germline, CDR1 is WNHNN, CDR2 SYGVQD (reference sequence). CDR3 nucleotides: TGCGCCAGCAGTCCGGACAGGGGTTACGAGCAGTACTTC. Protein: CASSPDRGYEQYF.

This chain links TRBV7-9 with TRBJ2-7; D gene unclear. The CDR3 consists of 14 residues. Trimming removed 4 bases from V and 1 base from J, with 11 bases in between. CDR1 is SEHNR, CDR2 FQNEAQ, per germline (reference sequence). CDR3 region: CASSSDEESYEQYF. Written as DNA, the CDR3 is TGTGCCAGCAGCTCGGATGAGGAGTCCTACGAGCAGTACTTC.

In DNA form, the CDR3 reads TGTGCCAGCAGTTGGGGGACAGGACTCGGAGAGACCCAGTACTTC. Translating it yields CASSWGTGLGETQYF. The chain recombines TRBV27 with TRBJ2-5, with 8 bases matching TRBD1. The CDR3 loop spans 15 amino acids. CDR1 and CDR2 from the germline V gene are MNHEY and SMNVEV (reference sequence). The ends lost 4 bases at V and 4 bases at J; junction bases unmatched: 8.

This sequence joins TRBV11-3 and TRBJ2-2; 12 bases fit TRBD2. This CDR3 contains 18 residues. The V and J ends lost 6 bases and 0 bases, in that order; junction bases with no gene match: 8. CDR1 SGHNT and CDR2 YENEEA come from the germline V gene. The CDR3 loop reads CASRASSGGDSNTGELFF. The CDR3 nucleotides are TGTGCCAGCAGAGCATCTAGCGGGGGGGATTCGAACACCGGGGAGCTGTTTTTT.

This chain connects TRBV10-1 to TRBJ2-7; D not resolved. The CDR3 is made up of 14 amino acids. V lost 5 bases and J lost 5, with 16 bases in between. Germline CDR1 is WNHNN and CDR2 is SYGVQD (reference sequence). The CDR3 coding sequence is TGCGCCAGCAGTCCCTTGACCGAAGATGACGAGCAGTACTTC. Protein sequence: CASSPLTEDDEQYF.

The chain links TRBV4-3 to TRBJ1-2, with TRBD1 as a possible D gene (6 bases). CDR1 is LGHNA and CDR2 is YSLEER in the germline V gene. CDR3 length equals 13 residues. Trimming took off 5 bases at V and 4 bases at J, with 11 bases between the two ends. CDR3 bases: TGCGCCAGCAGCTGGGACAAGAGCTATGGCTACACCTTC. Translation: CASSWDKSYGYTF.

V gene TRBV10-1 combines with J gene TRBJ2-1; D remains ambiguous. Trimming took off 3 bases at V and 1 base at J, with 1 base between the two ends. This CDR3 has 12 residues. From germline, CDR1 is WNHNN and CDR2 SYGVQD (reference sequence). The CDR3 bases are TGCGCCAGCAGTGAATCCTACAATGAGCAGTTCTTC. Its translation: CASSESYNEQFF.